The T cell receptor (beta chain) under discussion was sequenced for a study of cytomegalovirus exposure and HLA in healthy donors. The study, taken as a whole, reports: Using the classifier, cytomegalovirus status was reportedly diagnosed with high specificity and sensitivity. There were several of the most significant clusters that appeared linked to common viral pathogens in a later analysis. Later, TCR association rates were found to vary by HLA locus, highest for DRB1 and lowest for HLA-C.

CDR3 length equals 14 residues. Germline V lookup: CDR1 MNHNS, CDR2 SASEGT. The germline V and J ends were trimmed by 4 bases and 2 bases, with 11 bases remaining between them. The PCR was carried out with 60 Vbeta primers and 13 Jbeta primers. The data were produced by immunoSEQ multiplex PCR, yet TCRdb's version contains in-frame clones alone and is incomplete. The sample includes a few hundred thousand clones, 65% to 85% of them seen just once. This clone was detected only a few times. Its antigen is undetermined. The sequence came from a man younger than 45 in good health and CMV-seronegative. V usage is TRBV6-1 and J usage is TRBJ2-5; D perhaps matches TRBD1 (5 bases). Sequenced input: PBMCs. DNA for the CDR3: TGTGCCAGCAGTGTCCAGGGTCGACAAGAGACCCAGTACTTC. Encoded protein: CASSVQGRQETQYF.